Listed below are T cell receptor beta chains from one sample, sequenced in a study of blood T cell repertoires in COVID-19. Clones were sequenced by immunoSEQ multiplex PCR, and TCRdb holds only the in-frame ones, with some missing. In the table there are over 300,000 clones, around 80% of which are singletons. Sequences were obtained from peripheral blood. These receptors were taken from a woman aged 50 to 60 with acute or convalescent COVID-19. CDR3s include the opening cysteine and the closing phenylalanine or tryptophan. The D gene is left open where the match is weak. The size of a clone is reported for some rows only, either as once, few or many, or as a class for expanded clones.

d_gene,abundance,j_gene,v_gene,CDR3aa,CDR3nt
-,-,TRBJ1-4,TRBV11-2,CASSFQGYLNEKLFF,TGTGCCAGCAGCTTCCAGGGGTACCTGAATGAAAAACTGTTTTTT
TRBD1,-,TRBJ1-2,TRBV29-1,CSVFGQGGDYGYTF,TGCAGCGTTTTCGGACAGGGGGGGGACTATGGCTACACCTTC
TRBD2,-,TRBJ2-3,TRBV11-3,CASSLDGLAGATQYF,TGTGCCAGCAGCTTAGACGGACTAGCGGGGGCAACGCAGTATTTT
TRBD2,-,TRBJ2-1,TRBV5-1,CASSAGTSPYNEQFF,TGCGCCAGCAGCGCGGGGACTAGCCCATACAATGAGCAGTTCTTC
-,-,TRBJ2-2,TRBV2,CASRGRGGTGELFF,TGTGCCAGCCGGGGCCGGGGAGGCACCGGGGAGCTGTTTTTT
-,once,TRBJ1-2,TRBV4-1,CASSQIVYYGYTF,TGCGCCAGCAGCCAAATAGTTTACTATGGCTACACCTTC
TRBD2,-,TRBJ2-3,TRBV7-9,CASSATPGTSGGADTQYF,TGTGCCAGCAGCGCCACCCCTGGGACTAGCGGGGGGGCGGATACGCAGTATTTT
-,-,TRBJ2-2,TRBV5-1,CASSLREAPGELFF,TGCGCCAGCAGCTTGAGAGAGGCGCCCGGGGAGCTGTTTTTT
-,few,TRBJ2-7,TRBV4-2,CASSQERESYEQYF,TGTGCCAGCAGCCAAGAGCGGGAATCCTACGAGCAGTACTTC
-,-,TRBJ2-2,TRBV19,CASSIFGGTNTGELFF,TGTGCCAGTAGTATATTCGGGGGAACGAACACCGGGGAGCTGTTTTTT
TRBD2,-,TRBJ2-5,TRBV5-1,CASSRGLAGGGETQYF,TGCGCCAGCAGCCGGGGACTAGCGGGAGGGGGAGAGACCCAGTACTTC
-,once,TRBJ2-7,TRBV19,CASSPGLSYEQYF,TGTGCCAGTAGTCCGGGACTTTCCTACGAGCAGTACTTC
TRBD2,-,TRBJ2-7,TRBV7-3,CASSPQPLAGGSYEQYF,TGTGCCAGCAGCCCCCAACCATTAGCGGGAGGTTCCTACGAGCAGTACTTC
-,-,TRBJ2-1,TRBV14,CASSHRGTPYNEQFF,TGTGCCAGCAGCCATCGAGGAACCCCCTACAATGAGCAGTTCTTC
TRBD2,-,TRBJ2-7,TRBV9,CASSVDSGRSYEQYF,TGTGCCAGCAGCGTAGATAGCGGGAGATCCTACGAGCAGTACTTC
-,once,TRBJ1-6,TRBV9,CASSTDPYNSPLHF,TGTGCCAGCAGCACTGATCCTTATAATTCACCCCTCCACTTT
TRBD1,-,TRBJ2-2,TRBV11-1,CASSSWTGPGELFF,TGTGCCAGCAGCTCGTGGACAGGTCCCGGGGAGCTGTTTTTT
TRBD1,-,TRBJ2-3,TRBV5-8,CASSNGAGQGPSQATQYF,TGTGCCAGCAGCAACGGAGCCGGACAGGGTCCCTCTCAGGCTACGCAGTATTTT
-,-,TRBJ2-2,TRBV3-1/TRBV3-2,CASSPRAEAGELFF,TGTGCCAGCAGCCCAAGAGCGGAGGCCGGGGAGCTGTTTTTT
-,-,TRBJ2-5,TRBV2,CASSAVREGTQYF,TGTGCCAGCAGTGCGGTCAGGGAAGGGACCCAGTACTTC
-,-,TRBJ1-3,TRBV11-2,CASSLAGSGNTIYF,TGTGCCAGCAGCTTGGCGGGCTCTGGAAACACCATATATTTT
-,-,TRBJ2-3,TRBV7-2,CASSLGGFTDTQYF,TGTGCCAGCAGCCTGGGGGGATTCACAGATACGCAGTATTTT
TRBD1,-,TRBJ2-1,TRBV18,CASSRGTGDSYNEQFF,TGTGCCAGCTCACGAGGGACAGGGGACTCCTACAATGAGCAGTTCTTC
TRBD1,-,TRBJ2-2,TRBV18,CASSPQGTGNTGELFF,TGTGCCAGCTCACCACAGGGGACAGGGAACACCGGGGAGCTGTTTTTT